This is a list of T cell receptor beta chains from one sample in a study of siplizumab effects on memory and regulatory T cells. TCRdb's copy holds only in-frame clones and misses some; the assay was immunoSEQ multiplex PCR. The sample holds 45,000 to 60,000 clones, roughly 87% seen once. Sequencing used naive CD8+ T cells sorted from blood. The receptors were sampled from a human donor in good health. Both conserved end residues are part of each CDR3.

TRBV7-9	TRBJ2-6	CASSSDFTLSGANVLTF
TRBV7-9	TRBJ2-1	CASSLRYNEQFF
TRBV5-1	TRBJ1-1	CASSLEGLNTEAFF
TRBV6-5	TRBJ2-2	CASSYGREAATGELFF
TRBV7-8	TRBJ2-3	CASSLAGVAGYTDTQYF
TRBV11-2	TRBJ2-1	CASSFGVAGGGYNEQFF
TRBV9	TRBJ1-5	CASSSRGSGPQHF
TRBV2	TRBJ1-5	CASKPLGSSNQPQHF
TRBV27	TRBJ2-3	CASSLRGSSTDTQYF
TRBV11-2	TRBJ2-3	CASSGIGQGGDTQYF